This T cell receptor (beta chain) derives from a study of blood T cell repertoires in COVID-19. Study-level background: Sites in the United States, Italy and Spain provided acute and convalescent COVID-19 samples.

In the study's own analysis: Amplified reference gene primers provided the basis for estimating nucleated cell counts. Measured with immunoSEQ multiplex PCR; TCRdb has only the in-frame clones, and not every one. V and J calls and clone size are given by that table; D and trimming were obtained from the DNA. The sample has 150,000 to 200,000 clones, 87% seen once; the top ten hold approximately 2%. V dropped 0 bases and J dropped 4 bases, with 11 bases sitting between them. This CDR3 region has 15 residues. Germline CDR1 MGHRA, CDR2 YSYEKL. The TCR originated in a woman aged 30 to 39 who had recovered from COVID-19. Sample: PBMCs or T cells enriched from blood (not recorded which). V and J are TRBV4-1 and TRBJ2-3; D unresolved. The CDR3 sequence is CASSQEPGLADTQYF. CDR3 coding DNA: TGCGCCAGCAGCCAAGAGCCGGGTCTGGCAGATACGCAGTATTTT.